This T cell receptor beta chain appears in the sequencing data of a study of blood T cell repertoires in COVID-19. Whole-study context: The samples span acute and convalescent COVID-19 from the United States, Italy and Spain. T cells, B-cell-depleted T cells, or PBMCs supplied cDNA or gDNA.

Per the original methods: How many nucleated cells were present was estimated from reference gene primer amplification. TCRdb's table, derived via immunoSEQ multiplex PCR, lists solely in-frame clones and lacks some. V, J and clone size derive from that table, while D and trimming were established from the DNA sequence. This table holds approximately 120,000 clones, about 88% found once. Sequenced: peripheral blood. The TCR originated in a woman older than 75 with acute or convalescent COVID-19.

The CDR3 nucleotides read TGTGCCAGCTCATCAAAACCCGACAGATTATCGGAGACCCAGTACTTC. This encodes CASSSKPDRLSETQYF. The chain is built from TRBV18 and TRBJ2-5; D might be TRBD1 (5 bases). In germline, CDR1 is KGHSH, CDR2 LQKENI. This CDR3 is 16 amino acids long. The germline V and J ends were trimmed by 5 bases and 5 bases, with 21 bases remaining between them. Based on the CDR3 plus reference TRBV18 and TRBJ2-5, the full variable domain is NAGVMQNPRHLVRRRGQEARLRCSPMKGHSHVYWYRQLPEEGLKFMVYLQKENIIDESGMPKERFSAEFPKEGPSILRIQQVVRGDSAAYFCASSSKPDRLSETQYFGPGTRLLVL.